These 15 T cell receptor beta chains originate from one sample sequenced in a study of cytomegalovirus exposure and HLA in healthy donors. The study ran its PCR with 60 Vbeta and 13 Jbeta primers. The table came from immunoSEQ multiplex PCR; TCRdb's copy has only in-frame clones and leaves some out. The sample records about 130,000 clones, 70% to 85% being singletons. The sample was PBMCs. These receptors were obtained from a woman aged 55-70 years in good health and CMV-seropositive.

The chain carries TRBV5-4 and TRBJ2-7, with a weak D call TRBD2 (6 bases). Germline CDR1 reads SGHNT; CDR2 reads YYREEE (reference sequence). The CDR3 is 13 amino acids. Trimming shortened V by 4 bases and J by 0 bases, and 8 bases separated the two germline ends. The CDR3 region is CASSLTSSYEQYF. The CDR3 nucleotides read TGTGCCAGCAGCCTGACTAGCTCCTACGAGCAGTACTTC.

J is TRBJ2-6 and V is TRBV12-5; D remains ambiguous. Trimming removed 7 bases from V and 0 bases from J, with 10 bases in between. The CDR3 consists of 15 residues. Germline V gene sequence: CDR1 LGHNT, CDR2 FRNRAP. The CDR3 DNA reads TGTGCTAGTGCCTATCCCACCTCTGGGGCCAACGTCCTGACTTTC. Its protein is CASAYPTSGANVLTF. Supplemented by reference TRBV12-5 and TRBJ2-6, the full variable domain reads DARVTQTPRHKVTEMGQEVTMRCQPILGHNTVFWYRQTMMQGLELLAYFRNRAPLDDSGMPKDRFSAEMPDATLATLKIQPSEPRDSAVYFCASAYPTSGANVLTFGAGSRLTVL.

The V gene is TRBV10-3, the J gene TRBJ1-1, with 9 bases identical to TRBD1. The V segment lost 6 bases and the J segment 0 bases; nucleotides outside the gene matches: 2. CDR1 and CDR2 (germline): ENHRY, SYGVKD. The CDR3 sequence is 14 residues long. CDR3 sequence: CAIRGTGMNTEAFF. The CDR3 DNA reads TGTGCCATCAGGGGGACAGGGATGAACACTGAAGCTTTCTTT.

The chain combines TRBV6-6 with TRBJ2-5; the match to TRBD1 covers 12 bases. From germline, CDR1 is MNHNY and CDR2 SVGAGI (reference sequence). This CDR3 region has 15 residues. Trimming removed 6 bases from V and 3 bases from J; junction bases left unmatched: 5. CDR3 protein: CASRDGTGGEETQYF. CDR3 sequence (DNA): TGTGCCAGCAGGGACGGGACAGGGGGCGAAGAGACCCAGTACTTC.

The CDR3 DNA sequence: TGTGCCAGCAGCTGGGGACAGACCCCTGGAAACACCATATATTTT. Its protein product is CASSWGQTPGNTIYF. The chain is built from TRBV5-8 and TRBJ1-3; 7 bases align to TRBD1. V lost 3 bases to trimming and J lost 2 bases; unmatched junction nucleotides: 5. The CDR3 totals 15 residues. Looked up from germline, CDR1 is SGHTS and CDR2 is YDEGEE.

This chain's CDR3 is CASSSIDTQYF. The CDR3 nucleotides are TGTGCCAGCAGTTCAATAGATACGCAGTATTTT. The chain has TRBV2 and TRBJ2-3; no clear D. The CDR3 covers 11 residues. V was cut by 5 bases and J by 5 bases, with 5 bases left in between. Germline CDR1 and CDR2: SNHLY and FYNNEI.

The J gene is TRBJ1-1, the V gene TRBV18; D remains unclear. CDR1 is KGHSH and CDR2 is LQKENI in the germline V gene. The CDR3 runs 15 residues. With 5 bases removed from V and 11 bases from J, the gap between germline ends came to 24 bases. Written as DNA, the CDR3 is TGTGCCAGCTCAAGCGGGGAGGCTAGCCGTTGGTTCGCTTTCTTT. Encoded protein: CASSSGEASRWFAFF.

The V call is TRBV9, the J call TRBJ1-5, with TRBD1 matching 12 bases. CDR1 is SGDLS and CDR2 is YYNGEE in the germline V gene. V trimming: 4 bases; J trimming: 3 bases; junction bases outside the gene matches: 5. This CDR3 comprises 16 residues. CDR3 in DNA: TGTGCCAGCAGCCTCGGGACAGGGGGCCACAATCAGCCCCAGCATTTT. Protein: CASSLGTGGHNQPQHF.

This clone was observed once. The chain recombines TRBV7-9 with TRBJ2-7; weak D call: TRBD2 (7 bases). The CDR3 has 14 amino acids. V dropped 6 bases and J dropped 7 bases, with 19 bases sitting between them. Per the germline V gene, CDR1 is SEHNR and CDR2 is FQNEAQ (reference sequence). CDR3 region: CASRGRGGHLEQYF. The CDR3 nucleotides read TGTGCCAGCAGGGGGAGGGGGGGGCATTTGGAGCAGTACTTC.

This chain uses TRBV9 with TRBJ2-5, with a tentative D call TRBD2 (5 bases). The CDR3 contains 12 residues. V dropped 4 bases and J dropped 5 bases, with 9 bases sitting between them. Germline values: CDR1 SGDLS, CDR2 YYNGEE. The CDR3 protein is CASSTTGETQYF. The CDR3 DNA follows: TGTGCCAGCAGCACTACGGGGGAGACCCAGTACTTC.

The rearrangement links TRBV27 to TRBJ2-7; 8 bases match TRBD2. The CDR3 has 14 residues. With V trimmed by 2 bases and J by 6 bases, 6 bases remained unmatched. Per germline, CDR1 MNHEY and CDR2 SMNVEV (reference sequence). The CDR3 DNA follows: TGTGCCAGCAGTTTAGAAGTCCGGGGGGGCGAGCAGTACTTC. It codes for CASSLEVRGGEQYF.

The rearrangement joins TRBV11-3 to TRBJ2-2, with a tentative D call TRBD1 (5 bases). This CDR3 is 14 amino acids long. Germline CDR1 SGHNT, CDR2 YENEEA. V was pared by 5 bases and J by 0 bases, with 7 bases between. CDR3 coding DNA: TGTGCCAGCAGCACGACAGCGAACACCGGGGAGCTGTTTTTT. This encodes CASSTTANTGELFF.

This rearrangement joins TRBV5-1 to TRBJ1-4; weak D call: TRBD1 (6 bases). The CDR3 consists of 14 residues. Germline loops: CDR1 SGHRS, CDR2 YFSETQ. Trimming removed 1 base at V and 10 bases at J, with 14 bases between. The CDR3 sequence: CASSLRGGAGKLFF. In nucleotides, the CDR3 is TGCGCCAGCAGCTTGAGGGGGGGCGCCGGAAAACTGTTTTTT.

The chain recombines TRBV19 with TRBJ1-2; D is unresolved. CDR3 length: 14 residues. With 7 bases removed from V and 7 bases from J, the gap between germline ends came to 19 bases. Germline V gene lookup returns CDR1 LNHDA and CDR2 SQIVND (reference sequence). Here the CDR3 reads CASKAEGPASGYTF. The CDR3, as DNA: TGTGCCAGTAAAGCTGAGGGTCCCGCGTCTGGCTACACCTTC.

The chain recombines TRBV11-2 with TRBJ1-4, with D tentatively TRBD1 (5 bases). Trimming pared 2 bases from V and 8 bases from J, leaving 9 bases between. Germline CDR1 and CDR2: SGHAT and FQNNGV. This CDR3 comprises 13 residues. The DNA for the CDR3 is TGTGCCAGCAGCTTAAGCACAGGCGAAAAACTGTTTTTT. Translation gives CASSLSTGEKLFF.